This T cell receptor beta chain comes out of a study of CD8+CD57+ T cells in acquired aplastic anemia. Study as a whole: The sorted CD4+ and CD8+ cells yielded an average approximately 3.3 ug of DNA.

Germline lookup yields CDR1 SNHLY and CDR2 FYNNEI. The CDR3 totals 14 residues. V lost 6 bases, J lost 3 bases, and 6 bases stayed unmatched. On this clonotype: The antigen is not known.

Findings of the study overall: The CD8+ Simpson's diversity of patients and controls was not significantly different.

Sequenced patients had shown CD8+CD57+ cell expansion by flow cytometry. Patients, without exception, had severe acquired aplastic anemia. Patients were therapy-naive when their blood was sampled. Genomic DNA constituted the template upon which TCR beta VDJ and CDR3 profiling was performed. TCRdb reprocessed the reads via MiXCR and lists one record per CDR3 protein. The table includes roughly 150,000 distinct CDR3 sequences, around 50% detected once. Sequencing input: sorted CD4+, CD8+, or CD8+CD57+ T cells (not recorded which) from PBMCs. The TCR sequence derives from a human donor with aplastic anemia. This chain connects TRBV2 to TRBJ1-2; 8 bases line up with TRBD1. The CDR3 reads CASRPSGGDYGYTF. CDR3 nucleotides: TGTGCCAGCAGACCCTCAGGGGGCGACTATGGCTACACCTTC.